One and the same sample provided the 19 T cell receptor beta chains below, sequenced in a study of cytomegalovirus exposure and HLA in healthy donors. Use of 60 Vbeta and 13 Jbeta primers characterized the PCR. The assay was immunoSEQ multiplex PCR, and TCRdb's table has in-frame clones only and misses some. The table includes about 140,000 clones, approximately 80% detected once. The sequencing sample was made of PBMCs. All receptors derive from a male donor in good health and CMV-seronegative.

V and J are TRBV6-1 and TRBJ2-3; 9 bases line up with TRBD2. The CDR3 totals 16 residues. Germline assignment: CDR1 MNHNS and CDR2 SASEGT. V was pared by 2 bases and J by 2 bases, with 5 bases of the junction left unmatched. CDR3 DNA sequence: TGTGCCAGCAGTGAACGGCGGGGGGGCTTCACAGATACGCAGTATTTT. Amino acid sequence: CASSERRGGFTDTQYF.

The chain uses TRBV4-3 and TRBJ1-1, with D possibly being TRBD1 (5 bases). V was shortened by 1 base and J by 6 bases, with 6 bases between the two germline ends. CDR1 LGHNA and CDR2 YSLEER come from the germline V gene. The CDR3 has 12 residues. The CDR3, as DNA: TGCGCCAGCAGCCAAGGGGGCGCTGAAGCTTTCTTT. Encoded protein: CASSQGGAEAFF.

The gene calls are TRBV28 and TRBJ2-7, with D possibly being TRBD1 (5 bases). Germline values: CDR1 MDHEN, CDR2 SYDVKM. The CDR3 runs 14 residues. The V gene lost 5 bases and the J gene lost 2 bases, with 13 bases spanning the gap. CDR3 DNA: TGTGCCAGCAGTGCCCTTAGGGGTGCCTACGAGCAGTACTTC. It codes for CASSALRGAYEQYF.

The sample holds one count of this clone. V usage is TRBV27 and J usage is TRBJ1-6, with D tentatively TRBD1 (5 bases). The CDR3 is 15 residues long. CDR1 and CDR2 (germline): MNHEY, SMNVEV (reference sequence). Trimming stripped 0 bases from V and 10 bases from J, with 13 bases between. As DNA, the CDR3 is TGTGCCAGCAGTTTATCGGCCAGGGAGGTCTCACCCCTCCACTTT. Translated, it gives CASSLSAREVSPLHF.

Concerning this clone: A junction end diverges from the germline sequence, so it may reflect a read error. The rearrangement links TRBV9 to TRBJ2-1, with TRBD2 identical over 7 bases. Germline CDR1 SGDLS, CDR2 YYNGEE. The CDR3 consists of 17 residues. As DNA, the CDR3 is TGTACCAGCAGCCCCCAGGTCGGGGGGTACCAATACAATGAGCAGTTCTTC. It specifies CTSSPQVGGYQYNEQFF.

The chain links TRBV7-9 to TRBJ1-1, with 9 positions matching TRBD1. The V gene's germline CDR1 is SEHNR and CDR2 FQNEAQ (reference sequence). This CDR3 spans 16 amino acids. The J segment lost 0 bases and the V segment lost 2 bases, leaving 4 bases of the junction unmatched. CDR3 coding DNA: TGTGCCAGCAGCTTATTGACAGGGGGTATGAACACTGAAGCTTTCTTT. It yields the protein CASSLLTGGMNTEAFF.

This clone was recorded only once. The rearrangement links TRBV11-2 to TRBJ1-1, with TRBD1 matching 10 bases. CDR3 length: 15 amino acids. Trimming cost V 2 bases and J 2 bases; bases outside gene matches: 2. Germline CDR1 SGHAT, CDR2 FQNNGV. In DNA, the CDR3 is TGTGCCAGCAGCTTACGACAGGGGGCTAACACTGAAGCTTTCTTT. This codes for CASSLRQGANTEAFF.

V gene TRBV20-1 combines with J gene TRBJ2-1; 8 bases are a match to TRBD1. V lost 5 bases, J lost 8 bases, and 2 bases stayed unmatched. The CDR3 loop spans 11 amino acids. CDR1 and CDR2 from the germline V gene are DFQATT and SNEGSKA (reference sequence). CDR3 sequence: CSARDRHEQFF. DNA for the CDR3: TGCAGTGCTCGGGACAGGCATGAGCAGTTCTTC.

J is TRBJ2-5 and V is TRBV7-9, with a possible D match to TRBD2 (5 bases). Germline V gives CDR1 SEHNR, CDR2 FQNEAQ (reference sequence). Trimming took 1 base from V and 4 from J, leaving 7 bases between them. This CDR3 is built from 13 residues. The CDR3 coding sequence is TGTGCCAGCAGCTTAGGGGAGCGAGAGACCCAGTACTTC. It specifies CASSLGERETQYF.

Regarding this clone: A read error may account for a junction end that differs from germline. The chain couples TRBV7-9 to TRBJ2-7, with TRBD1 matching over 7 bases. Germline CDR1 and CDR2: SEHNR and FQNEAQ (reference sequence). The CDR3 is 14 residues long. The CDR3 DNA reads TGTTCCAGCAGCTCCCGGGACAGCTCCTACGAGCAGTACTTC. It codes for CSSSSRDSSYEQYF.

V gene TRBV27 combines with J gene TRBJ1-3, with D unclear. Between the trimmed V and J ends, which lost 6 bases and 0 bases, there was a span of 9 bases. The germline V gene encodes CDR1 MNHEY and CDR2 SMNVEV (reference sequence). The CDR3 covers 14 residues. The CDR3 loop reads CASSKLSSGNTIYF. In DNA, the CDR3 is TGTGCCAGCAGCAAACTGAGCTCTGGAAACACCATATATTTT.

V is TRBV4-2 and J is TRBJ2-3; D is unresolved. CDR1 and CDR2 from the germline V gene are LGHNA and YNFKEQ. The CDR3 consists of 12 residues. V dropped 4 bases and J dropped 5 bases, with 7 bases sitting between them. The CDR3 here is CASSLRGDTQYF. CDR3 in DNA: TGTGCCAGCAGCCTGCGTGGAGATACGCAGTATTTT.

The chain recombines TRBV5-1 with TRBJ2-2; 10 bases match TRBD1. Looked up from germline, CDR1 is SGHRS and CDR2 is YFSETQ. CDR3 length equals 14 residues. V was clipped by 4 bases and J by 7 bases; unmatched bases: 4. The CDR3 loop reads CASSGGQGGGELFF. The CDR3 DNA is TGCGCCAGCAGCGGAGGACAGGGGGGCGGGGAGCTGTTTTTT. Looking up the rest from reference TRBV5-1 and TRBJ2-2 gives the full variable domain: KAGVTQTPRYLIKTRGQQVTLSCSPISGHRSVSWYQQTPGQGLQFLFEYFSETQRNKGNFPGRFSGRQFSNSRSEMNVSTLELGDSALYLCASSGGQGGGELFFGEGSRLTVL.

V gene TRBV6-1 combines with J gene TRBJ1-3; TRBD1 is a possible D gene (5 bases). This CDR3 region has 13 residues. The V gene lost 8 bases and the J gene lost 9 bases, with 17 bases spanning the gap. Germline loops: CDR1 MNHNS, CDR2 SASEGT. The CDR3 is CASAVGSGVTIYF. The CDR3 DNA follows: TGTGCCAGCGCGGTCGGGTCGGGGGTCACCATATATTTT.

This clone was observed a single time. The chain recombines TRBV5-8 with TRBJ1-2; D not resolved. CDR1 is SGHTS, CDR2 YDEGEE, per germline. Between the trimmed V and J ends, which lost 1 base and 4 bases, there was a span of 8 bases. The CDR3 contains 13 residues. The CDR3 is CASSLLVSYGYTF. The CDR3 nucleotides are TGTGCCAGCAGCTTGCTAGTGAGCTATGGCTACACCTTC.

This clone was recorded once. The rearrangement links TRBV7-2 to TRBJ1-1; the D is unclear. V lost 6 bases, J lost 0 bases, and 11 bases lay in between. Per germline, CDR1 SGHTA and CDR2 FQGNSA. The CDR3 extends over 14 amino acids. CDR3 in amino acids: CASSDPGMNTEAFF. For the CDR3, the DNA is TGTGCCAGCAGTGACCCGGGGATGAACACTGAAGCTTTCTTT.

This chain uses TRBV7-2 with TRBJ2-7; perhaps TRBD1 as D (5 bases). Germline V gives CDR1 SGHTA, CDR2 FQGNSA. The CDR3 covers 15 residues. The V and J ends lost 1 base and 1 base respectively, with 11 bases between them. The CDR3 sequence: CASSLGQGLSYEQYF. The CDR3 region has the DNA TGTGCCAGCAGCTTAGGCCAGGGCTTATCCTACGAGCAGTACTTC.

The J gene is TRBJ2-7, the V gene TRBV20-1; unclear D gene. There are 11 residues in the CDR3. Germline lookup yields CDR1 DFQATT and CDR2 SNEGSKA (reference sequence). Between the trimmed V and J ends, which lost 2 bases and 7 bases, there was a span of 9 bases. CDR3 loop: CSARSTREQYF. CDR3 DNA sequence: TGCAGTGCTAGATCAACCCGGGAGCAGTACTTC.

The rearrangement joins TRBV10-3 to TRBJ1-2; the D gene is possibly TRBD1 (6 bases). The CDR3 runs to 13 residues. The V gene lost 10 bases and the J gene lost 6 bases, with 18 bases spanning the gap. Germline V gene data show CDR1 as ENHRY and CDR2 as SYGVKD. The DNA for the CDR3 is TGTGCCACCCATCCAATCCAGGGGAATGGCTACACCTTC. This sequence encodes CATHPIQGNGYTF.